Shown below are 6 T cell receptor beta chains from a single sample sequenced in a study of blood T cell repertoires in COVID-19. Measured with immunoSEQ multiplex PCR; TCRdb has only the in-frame clones, and not every one. In the table there are 120,000 to 150,000 clones, around 80% of which are singletons. Specimen: peripheral blood. The receptors stem from a human donor in a cohort sampled during active COVID-19.

V is TRBV5-1 and J is TRBJ1-4; 10 bases map to TRBD1. Germline values: CDR1 SGHRS, CDR2 YFSETQ. The CDR3 is made up of 20 amino acids. V lost 0 bases, J lost 3 bases, and 14 bases stayed unmatched. As DNA, the CDR3 is TGCGCCAGCAGCTTGGTGAATGCAGTGACAGGGGGCTTTGCTAATGAAAAACTGTTTTTT. Translation gives CASSLVNAVTGGFANEKLFF.

The chain carries TRBV13 and TRBJ2-5, with 11 bases identical to TRBD2. The V segment lost 2 bases and the J segment 5 bases; nucleotides outside the gene matches: 4. The CDR3 length is 15 residues. Germline loops: CDR1 PRHDT, CDR2 FYEKMQ (reference sequence). The CDR3 DNA sequence: TGTGCCAGCAGCTTATCTAGCGGGGGGCGGGAGACCCAGTACTTC. Amino acid sequence: CASSLSSGGRETQYF.

The V call is TRBV4-1, the J call TRBJ1-5, with 8 bases fitting TRBD1. The V gene's germline CDR1 is MGHRA and CDR2 YSYEKL. The CDR3 contains 18 residues. The trim removed 0 bases at V and 4 bases at J, leaving 11 bases unmatched. DNA of the CDR3: TGCGCCAGCAGCCAAGATCAGGGGGCGCCGAAGGGAAATCAGCCCCAGCATTTT. It specifies CASSQDQGAPKGNQPQHF.

The CDR3 nucleotides are TGTGCCAGCGGTCCGGACAGTGGACTAGCGGGGGTCGAGCAGTTCTTC. Protein product: CASGPDSGLAGVEQFF. The chain employs TRBV9 and TRBJ2-1, with 13 bases aligning to TRBD2. CDR1 SGDLS and CDR2 YYNGEE come from the germline V gene. The CDR3 consists of 16 residues. J gave up 10 bases and V 7 bases, and 14 bases lay outside the gene matches.

The genes are TRBV3-1 (or the pseudogene TRBV3-2) and TRBJ2-5; D call uncertain. The germline V and J ends were trimmed by 3 bases and 4 bases, with 15 bases remaining between them. CDR3 length: 15 residues. Germline V gene lookup returns CDR1 LGHDT and CDR2 YNNKEL (reference sequence). The CDR3 spells CASSQENWIGETQYF. CDR3 nucleotides: TGTGCCAGCAGCCAGGAGAACTGGATCGGAGAGACCCAGTACTTC.

In its sample, this clone was seen once. This chain joins TRBV4-1 and TRBJ2-5, with 11 bases identical to TRBD2. Per germline, CDR1 MGHRA and CDR2 YSYEKL. J lost 4 bases, V lost 1 base, and 11 bases had no gene match. The CDR3 is made up of 18 amino acids. The CDR3 sequence: CASSQGLVSGGASETQYF. The CDR3 DNA is TGCGCCAGCAGCCAAGGTTTAGTTAGCGGGGGGGCCTCAGAGACCCAGTACTTC.